Listed below are T cell receptor beta chains from one sample, sequenced in a study of blood T cells in healthy people across ages. TCRdb reprocessed the 5' RACE reads with MiXCR, giving one entry per CDR3 protein. Here the sample spans 1.5 million to 2 million distinct CDR3 sequences, 28% being singletons. Sequenced sample: blood. The source of these receptors is a woman in her 30s in good health. Each CDR3 is given with its conserved first and last residue. The D gene is left open where the match is weak. The size field is filled for only some rows; it gives once, few, many or a size class.

d_gene: NA; v_gene: TRBV7-3; len: 14; abundance: few; j_gene: TRBJ2-7; CDR3nt: TGTGCCAGCAGCGTCTCAGGACCCCCCGACGAGCAGTACTTC; CDR3aa: CASSVSGPPDEQYF
d_gene: NA; v_gene: TRBV12-3/TRBV12-4; len: 15; abundance: NA; j_gene: TRBJ2-1; CDR3nt: TGTGCCAGCAGTCGGGCCACCGACTCCTACAATGAGCAGTTCTTC; CDR3aa: CASSRATDSYNEQFF
d_gene: TRBD2; v_gene: TRBV3-1; len: 18; abundance: few; j_gene: TRBJ2-7; CDR3nt: TGTGCCAGCAGCCAAGATTTTCCTAGCGGGGGGGCCGTCTACGAGCAGTACTTC; CDR3aa: CASSQDFPSGGAVYEQYF
d_gene: TRBD1; v_gene: TRBV20-1; len: 12; abundance: many; j_gene: TRBJ1-2; CDR3nt: TGCAGTGCTAGAGTGGACAGGGATGGCTACACCTTC; CDR3aa: CSARVDRDGYTF
d_gene: TRBD2; v_gene: TRBV18; len: 16; abundance: NA; j_gene: TRBJ2-1; CDR3nt: TGTGCCAGCTCACCACCAGGGCTAGCGGGATCCAATGAGCAGTGCTTC; CDR3aa: CASSPPGLAGSNEQCF
d_gene: TRBD2; v_gene: TRBV7-2; len: 16; abundance: few; j_gene: TRBJ2-5; CDR3nt: TGTGCCAGCAGCAGAGACTCGGGCGGGGGGGTGGAGACCCAGTACTTC; CDR3aa: CASSRDSGGGVETQYF
d_gene: NA; v_gene: TRBV10-3; len: 11; abundance: NA; j_gene: TRBJ1-1; CDR3nt: TGTGCCATCAGTGAGAGGACTGAAGCTTTCTTT; CDR3aa: CAISERTEAFF
d_gene: NA; v_gene: TRBV6-5; len: 12; abundance: NA; j_gene: TRBJ2-5; CDR3nt: TGTGCCAGCGGGGTTTGGGGGGAGACCCAGTACTTC; CDR3aa: CASGVWGETQYF
d_gene: TRBD1; v_gene: TRBV14; len: 16; abundance: NA; j_gene: TRBJ2-5; CDR3nt: TGTACCAGCAGCCGAGCACCGGGACAGGTTCAAGAGACCCAGTACTTC; CDR3aa: CTSSRAPGQVQETQYF
d_gene: NA; v_gene: TRBV15; len: 16; abundance: NA; j_gene: TRBJ2-7; CDR3nt: TGTGCCACCAGCAGTTTTCCCCGGGGGTCCTCCTACGAGCAGTACTTC; CDR3aa: CATSSFPRGSSYEQYF
d_gene: NA; v_gene: TRBV7-2; len: 16; abundance: many; j_gene: TRBJ2-3; CDR3nt: TGTGCCAGCAGCCTGGGGTTTCGCAAGTGGCTAGATACGCAGTATTTT; CDR3aa: CASSLGFRKWLDTQYF
d_gene: NA; v_gene: TRBV6-6; len: 15; abundance: many; j_gene: TRBJ2-7; CDR3nt: TGTGCCAGCAGTCCACAGACTAACCGGTATGTGGAGCAGTACTTC; CDR3aa: CASSPQTNRYVEQYF
d_gene: TRBD2; v_gene: TRBV18; len: 14; abundance: few; j_gene: TRBJ2-5; CDR3nt: TGTGCCAGCTCACAACTAGCGGAAAAAGAGACCCAGTACTTC; CDR3aa: CASSQLAEKETQYF
d_gene: TRBD1; v_gene: TRBV9; len: 17; abundance: NA; j_gene: TRBJ2-7; CDR3nt: TGTGCCAGCAGTAACACAGGGGACAGCCTCCCCTCCTACGAGCAGTACTTC; CDR3aa: CASSNTGDSLPSYEQYF
d_gene: TRBD1; v_gene: TRBV27; len: 16; abundance: NA; j_gene: TRBJ2-7; CDR3nt: TGTGCCAGCGGTTCCACCGGGACAGGGGACCCGTTTGTGCAGTACTTC; CDR3aa: CASGSTGTGDPFVQYF
d_gene: NA; v_gene: TRBV10-3; len: 12; abundance: NA; j_gene: TRBJ2-1; CDR3nt: TGTGCCATCTTCTCTCCCTACAATGAGCAGTTCTTC; CDR3aa: CAIFSPYNEQFF
d_gene: TRBD1; v_gene: TRBV3-1; len: 16; abundance: NA; j_gene: TRBJ1-5; CDR3nt: TGTGCCAGCAGCCCGACAGGGGGGCATAGCAATCAGCCCCAGCATTTT; CDR3aa: CASSPTGGHSNQPQHF